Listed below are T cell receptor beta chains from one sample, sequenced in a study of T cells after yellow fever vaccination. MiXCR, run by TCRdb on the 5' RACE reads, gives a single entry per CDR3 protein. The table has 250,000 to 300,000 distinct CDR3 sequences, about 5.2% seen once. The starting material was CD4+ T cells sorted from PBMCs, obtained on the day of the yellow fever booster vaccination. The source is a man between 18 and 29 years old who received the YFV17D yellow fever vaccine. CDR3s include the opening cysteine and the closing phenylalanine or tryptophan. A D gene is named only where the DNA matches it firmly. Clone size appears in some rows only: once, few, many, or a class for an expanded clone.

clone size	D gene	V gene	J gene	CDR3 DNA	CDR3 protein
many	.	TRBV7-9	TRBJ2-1	TGTGCCAGCAGCTTAGGGACGGAGGGCCATGAGCAGTTCTTC	CASSLGTEGHEQFF
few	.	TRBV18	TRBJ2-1	TGTGCCAGCTCACCACCGGGCCAGGGGCCCTACAATGAGCAGTTCTTC	CASSPPGQGPYNEQFF
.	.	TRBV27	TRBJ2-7	TGTGCCAGCAGATTAAGAGCGGTCTCCTACGAGCAGTACTTC	CASRLRAVSYEQYF
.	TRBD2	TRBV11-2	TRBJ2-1	TGTGCCAGCAGCTTATTAGCGGGGGGGCTATACAATGAGCAGTTCTTC	CASSLLAGGLYNEQFF
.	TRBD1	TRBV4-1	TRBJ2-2	TGCGCCAGCAGCCCGACCGGGACAGCCTACGGGGAGCTGTTTTTT	CASSPTGTAYGELFF
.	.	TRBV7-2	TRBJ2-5	TGTGCCAGCAGCTTAACGACGGGGAAGGGGTACCAAGAGACCCAGTACTTC	CASSLTTGKGYQETQYF
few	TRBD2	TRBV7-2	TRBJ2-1	TGTGCCAGCAGTCAGGGACTAGGGACTTACAATGAGCAGTTCTTC	CASSQGLGTYNEQFF
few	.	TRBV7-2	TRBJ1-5	TGTGCCAGCAGCTTACCAAGGCCGGCTCGGGGCAATCAGCCCCAGCATTTT	CASSLPRPARGNQPQHF
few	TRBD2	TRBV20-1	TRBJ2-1	TGCAGTGCTCGCGGGGGGGCCCCTTACAATGAGCAGTTCTTC	CSARGGAPYNEQFF
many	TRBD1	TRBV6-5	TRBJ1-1	TGTGCCAGCAATGCAGGGGGGACAGAAAACACTGAAGCTTTCTTT	CASNAGGTENTEAFF
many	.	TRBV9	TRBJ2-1	TGTGCCAGCAGCGTAGTGGGAAGCTCCTACAATGAGCAGTTCTTC	CASSVVGSSYNEQFF
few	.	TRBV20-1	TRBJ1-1	TGCAGTGCCCCGAGGTCGATAACTGGGGGCACTGAAGCTTTCTTT	CSAPRSITGGTEAFF
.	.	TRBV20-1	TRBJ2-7	TGCAGTGCTAGTCCGGTCGGGGGCTTATACGAGCAGTACTTC	CSASPVGGLYEQYF
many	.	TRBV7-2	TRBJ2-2	TGTGCCAGCAGCTTGAGTCCGAACACCGGGGAGCTGTTTTTT	CASSLSPNTGELFF
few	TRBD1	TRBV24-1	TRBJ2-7	TGTGCCACCTCCGTGAGACAGGGGTACTCCTACGAGCAGTACTTC	CATSVRQGYSYEQYF
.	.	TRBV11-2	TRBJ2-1	TGTGCCAGCAGCTTAGTCCGCCAGGAGCAGTTCTTC	CASSLVRQEQFF
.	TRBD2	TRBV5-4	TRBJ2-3	TGTGCCAGCAGCTCCCGACTAGCGGGGGCCGGGGGGGATACGCAGTATTTT	CASSSRLAGAGGDTQYF
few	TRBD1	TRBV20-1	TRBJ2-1	TGCAGTGCTAGACAGGGGGTGCGTGAGCAGTTCTTC	CSARQGVREQFF
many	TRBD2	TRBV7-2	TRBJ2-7	TGTGCCAGCAGCTTAGGGTCGGGGGGCTCCTACGAGCAGTACTTC	CASSLGSGGSYEQYF
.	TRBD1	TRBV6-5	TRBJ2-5	TGTGCCAGCAGTTACCGAGGGGGCTGGGAGACCCAGTACTTC	CASSYRGGWETQYF
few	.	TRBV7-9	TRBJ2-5	TGTGCCAGCATGTTCCCGGGGGCTGAGACCCAGTACTTC	CASMFPGAETQYF
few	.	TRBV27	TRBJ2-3	TGTGCCAGCAGTTTCCATGGGCCTTCTCGGGGGGCGCTAAGACTCACAGATACGCAGTATTTT	CASSFHGPSRGALRLTDTQYF
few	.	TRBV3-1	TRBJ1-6	TGTGCCAGCAGCCAATCGGGAGATAATTCACCCCTCCACTTT	CASSQSGDNSPLHF
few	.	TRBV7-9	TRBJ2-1	TGTGCCAGCAGCTTAAATGGCCACTTC	CASSLNGHF
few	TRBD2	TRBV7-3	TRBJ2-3	TGTGCCAGCAGCAGACCGACCGGGACTACCCAGGATACGCAGTATTTT	CASSRPTGTTQDTQYF
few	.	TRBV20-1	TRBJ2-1	TGCAGTGCGCCTCGTAGGGGGGAAGGATATGAGCAGTTCTTC	CSAPRRGEGYEQFF
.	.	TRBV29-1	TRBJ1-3	TGCAGCGCCTCGGGCACCTTTGGAAACACCATATATTTT	CSASGTFGNTIYF
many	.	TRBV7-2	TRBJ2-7	TGTGCCAGCAGCTGGGACGAGCAATACGAGCAGTACTTC	CASSWDEQYEQYF
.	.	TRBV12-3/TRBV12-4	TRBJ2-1	TGTGCCAGCAGTTTACGGGACTTGTACAATGAGCAGTTCTTC	CASSLRDLYNEQFF
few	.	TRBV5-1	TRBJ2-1	TGCGCCAGCAGCTCCACCAGTGACAATGAGCAGTTCTTC	CASSSTSDNEQFF
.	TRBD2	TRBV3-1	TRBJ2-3	TGTGCCAGCAGCCAATGGGGGGGAAGCTCTAGCACAGATACGCAGTATTTT	CASSQWGGSSSTDTQYF
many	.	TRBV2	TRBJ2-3	TGTGCCACCTCATTCGAGGGAAGCACAGATACGCAGTATTTT	CATSFEGSTDTQYF
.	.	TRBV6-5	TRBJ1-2	TGTGCCAGCAGATTGGAGGCAGGGGATGGCTACACCTTC	CASRLEAGDGYTF
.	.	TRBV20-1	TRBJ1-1	TGCAGTGCTAGCTGGGGGACCGGTGAAGCTTTCTTT	CSASWGTGEAFF
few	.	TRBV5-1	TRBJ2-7	TGCGCCAGCAGCTTGGCCGGTGCAGTGGGCTACGAGCAGTACTTC	CASSLAGAVGYEQYF
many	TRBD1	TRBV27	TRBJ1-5	TGTGCCAGCAGTTCCCCGGGACAGGGTAATCAGCCCCAGCATTTT	CASSSPGQGNQPQHF
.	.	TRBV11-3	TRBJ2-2	TGTGCCAGCAGCTTAGAAGGGTTGGGCACCGGGGAGCTGTTTTTT	CASSLEGLGTGELFF
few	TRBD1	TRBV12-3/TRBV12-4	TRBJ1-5	TGTGCCAGCAGTTTTCGGCAGGGGGGGTGGGGGCCCCAGCATTTT	CASSFRQGGWGPQHF
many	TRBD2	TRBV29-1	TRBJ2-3	TGCAGCGTTGATTACGGGGGGGATACGCAGTATTTT	CSVDYGGDTQYF
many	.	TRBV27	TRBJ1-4	TGTGCCAGCAGTCTCCGGGTGGGTGAGGGAGAAAAACTGTTTTTT	CASSLRVGEGEKLFF
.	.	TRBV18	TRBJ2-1	TGTGCCAGCTCACCCCCCCTGGAGCCGGGCCGATTC	CASSPPLEPGRF
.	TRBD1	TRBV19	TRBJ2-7	TGTGCCAGTAGTGTTACAGGGGACTCCTACGAGCAGTACTTC	CASSVTGDSYEQYF
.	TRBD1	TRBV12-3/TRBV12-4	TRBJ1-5	TGTGCCAGCAATACGGGGACAGTGGGTCAGCCCCAGCATTTT	CASNTGTVGQPQHF
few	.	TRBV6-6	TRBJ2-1	TGTGCCAGCAGGATACAACGGAGGGGGGGAGGTGAGCAGTTCTTC	CASRIQRRGGGEQFF
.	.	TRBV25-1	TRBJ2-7	TGTGCCAGCAGTGCGGGTTGGTGGCAGGGCGGCGGCGAGCAGTACTTC	CASSAGWWQGGGEQYF
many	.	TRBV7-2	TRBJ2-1	TGTGCCAGCAGCTCCGCTAGTGCCTCCTACAATGAGCAGTTCTTC	CASSSASASYNEQFF
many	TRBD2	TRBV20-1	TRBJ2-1	TGCAGTGCTAGGGGAACCCAGCGGGGGGCTTACAATGAGCAGTTCTTC	CSARGTQRGAYNEQFF
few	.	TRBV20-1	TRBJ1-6	TGCAGTGCTAGAGAAGGTGGACCCTATTCACCCCTCCACTTT	CSAREGGPYSPLHF
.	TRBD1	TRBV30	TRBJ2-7	TGTGCCTGGAGTGTACGGGGGACAGGGGTCTACGAGCAGTACTTC	CAWSVRGTGVYEQYF
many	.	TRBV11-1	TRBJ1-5	TGTGCCAGCAGTCAGGACAGACGCAATCAGCCCCAGCATTTT	CASSQDRRNQPQHF
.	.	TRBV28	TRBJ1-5	TGTGCCAGCAGCCTCCCCCGTTGGGGCAATCAGCCCCAGCATTTT	CASSLPRWGNQPQHF
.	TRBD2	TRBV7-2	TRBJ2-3	TGTGCCAGCAGCTTTCCTAGCGGGTTCAGCACAGATACGCAGTATTTT	CASSFPSGFSTDTQYF
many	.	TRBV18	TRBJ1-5	TGTGCCAGCTCAACCGGGGGGACAAATAACAATCAGCCCCAGCATTTT	CASSTGGTNNNQPQHF
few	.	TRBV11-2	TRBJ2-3	TGTGCCAGCAGTCTGGAGGGGCCCCCTGGGACGCAGTATTTT	CASSLEGPPGTQYF
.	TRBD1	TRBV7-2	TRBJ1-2	TGTGCCAGCAGCGCGACAGGGCTCGGCGGCTACACCTTC	CASSATGLGGYTF